The entry below gives a single T cell receptor (beta chain) sequence along with its context. The specificity of this receptor is unknown. No clone much larger than this one lies a single base away; base qualities are absent. This entry comes from a study of T-cell memory formation after mild COVID-19 (dated by TCRdb to about 2021). In terms of the full investigation: TCR sequence clusters from the two donors were found to be largely donor specific. In a couple of donors, T-cell clones that expanded and contracted after mild COVID-19 were tracked by sequencing TCRalpha and TCRbeta repertoires over time. Two young, previously healthy adult volunteers made up the cohort, one male and one female. General study outcomes and caveats: Whether the second-wave clones peaking on day 37 were SARS-CoV-2 specific was not confirmed. The study covered only a couple of mild cases, and larger cohorts including severe cases with pre-infection samples were considered necessary. Clones that contracted from day 15 to 85 showed balanced CD4/CD8 phenotypes, whereas a second wave of clones that expanded from day 15 to 37 leaned towards CD4+. Some responding clones were detected in pre-infection memory, suggesting pre-existing cross-reactive memory T cells joined the SARS-CoV-2 response. Contracting CD4+ clones were found mainly in CM and EM memory subsets, while CD8+ clones were enriched in EMRA.

PBMCs were isolated by Ficoll-Paque density gradient centrifugation. The sequencer was an Illumina NovaSeq 6000. TCRalpha and TCRbeta cDNA libraries were constructed by 5'RACE with constant-segment primers, with sample barcodes and unique molecular identifiers being introduced. RNA was extracted from every sample with Trizol reagent. Library amplification was performed in two PCR steps, and a second sample barcode and Illumina TruSeq adapters were introduced in the second step. The libraries were sequenced on an Illumina NovaSeq using 2 x 150 bp paired-end reads. In the authors' own workflow: Demultiplexing of reads and collapsing into UMI-guided consensus sequences were performed with migec v1.2.7. Using mixcr v2.1.11, UMI consensuses were aligned to TRA and TRB V and J templates and then assembled into clonotypes. A clonotype was counted as expanded or contracted only if both edgeR and NoisET called the change significant, with noise models trained on biological replicates. edgeR calls used a false discovery rate-adjusted p below 0.01 and a log2 fold-change threshold of 1. PCA with hierarchical clustering of max-normalized trajectories of the 1000 most abundant clonotypes was used as exploratory dynamics analysis. Separately sequenced CD4+ and CD8+ repertoires were used to assign the CD4 or CD8 phenotype of responding clones. TCRdb trimmed the raw reads at Q25, called clones with MiXCR and kept productive beta chains. Each CDR3 protein appears once, grouped with its most common genes and DNA. The authors' filters were not applied to this entry. The sample yields hundreds of thousands of distinct CDR3 sequences; roughly 20% were counted once. About 12% of the sample belongs to the ten largest clones.

This sequence originates from an adult woman who had mild COVID-19 (a few samples of this study predate the infection). The sample titles of this study are shuffled in the database, so cell type and time point are left out; the donor was told from shared clones. What was sequenced was PBMCs or a T cell subset sorted from them (not recorded which).

The CDR3 sequence is CAIRSPGTSGVAPFF. In nucleotides, the sequence is TGTGCCATCCGCTCCCCCGGGACTAGCGGGGTAGCGCCCTTCTTC. The V and J genes are TRBV11-3 and TRBJ2-1; TRBD2 lines up with 13 middle nucleotides. Unmatched junction bases come to 19, with V trimmed by 10 bases and J by 16 bases. The CDR3 numbers 15 residues from cysteine through phenylalanine. Just the 45-base CDR3 DNA is kept, in frame starting at base 1. The germline V gene supplies CDR1 SGHNT and CDR2 YENEEA. Beyond the CDR3, the reference TRBV11-3 and TRBJ2-1 genes provide the residues; the full variable domain reads: EAGVVQSPRYKIIEKKQPVAFWCNPISGHNTLYWYLQNLGQGPELLIRYENEEAVDDSQLPKDRFSAERLKGVDSTLKIQPAELGDSAVYLCAIRSPGTSGVAPFFGPGTRLTVL.